The present entry profiles one TCR beta chain with its context. The antigen is unknown. The method was immunoSEQ multiplex PCR; TCRdb's version includes in-frame clones alone and lacks a portion of them. Seen here are about 100,000 clones, 75% to 95% observed once, and the top ten hold over 0.15%. The source of the sample is a study of graft-versus-host responses after intestinal transplantation. The CDR3 is 17 residues long. V shed 3 bases, J shed 2 bases, and the junction held 12 bases outside the gene matches. Germline V gene lookup returns CDR1 SGDLS and CDR2 YYNGEE. This material consisted of unstimulated CD4+ T cells sorted from spleen or lymph node cells, taken before transplant. This clonotype was sampled from a human donor who was the organ donor for an intestinal transplant. The chain joins TRBV9 to TRBJ2-5; 8 bases are a match to TRBD2. Here the CDR3 reads CASSAHGGADRQETQYF. CDR3 coding DNA: TGTGCCAGCAGCGCCCACGGGGGGGCGGATAGGCAAGAGACCCAGTACTTC. Full variable domain (remainder filled in from reference TRBV9 and TRBJ2-5): DSGVTQTPKHLITATGQRVTLRCSPRSGDLSVYWYQQSLDQGLQFLIQYYNGEERAKGNILERFSAQQFPDLHSELNLSSLELGDSALYFCASSAHGGADRQETQYFGPGTRLLVL.